These 27 T cell receptor beta chains were all obtained from the same sample, sequenced in a study of cytomegalovirus exposure and HLA in healthy donors. Primers included in the PCR were 60 Vbeta and 13 Jbeta primers. TCRdb keeps only in-frame clones here, not all; method: immunoSEQ multiplex PCR. The sample has more than 150,000 clones, roughly four fifths seen once. The specimen was PBMCs. Receptor source: a woman aged 18-30 years in good health and CMV-seronegative.

CDR3 residues: CASSRSGGYYNEQFF. The CDR3 DNA reads as TGTGCCAGCAGCCGCAGCGGGGGGTATTACAATGAGCAGTTCTTC. V gene TRBV11-2 combines with J gene TRBJ2-1; 9 nucleotides match TRBD2. This CDR3 is built from 15 residues. The J segment lost 4 bases and the V segment lost 5 bases, leaving 6 bases of the junction unmatched. Germline V gene data show CDR1 as SGHAT and CDR2 as FQNNGV.

The chain employs TRBV11-1 and TRBJ2-5, with 8 bases matching TRBD1. Germline V gene lookup returns CDR1 SGHAT and CDR2 FQDESV (reference sequence). The trim removed 6 bases at V and 5 bases at J, leaving 11 bases unmatched. CDR3 size: 15 residues. The CDR3 spells CASSPQGARGETQYF. The CDR3 region has the DNA TGTGCCAGCAGTCCGCAGGGGGCGAGAGGGGAGACCCAGTACTTC.

This rearrangement joins TRBV6-1 to TRBJ2-3; no firm D call. This CDR3 spans 11 amino acids. V shed 7 bases and J shed 3 bases, with 5 bases lying between them. Germline loops: CDR1 MNHNS, CDR2 SASEGT. The chain's CDR3 is CASTVTDTQYF. Written as DNA, the CDR3 is TGTGCCAGCACGGTGACAGATACGCAGTATTTT.

The chain couples TRBV5-1 to TRBJ2-7; D ambiguous. Germline CDR1 is SGHRS and CDR2 is YFSETQ. The V and J ends lost 4 bases and 4 bases respectively, with 18 bases between them. The CDR3 spans 15 residues. The CDR3 spells CASSPMFSSKYEQYF. CDR3 bases: TGCGCCAGCAGCCCGATGTTCAGTTCCAAGTACGAGCAGTACTTC.

The V call is TRBV5-6, the J call TRBJ2-3; 9 bases line up with TRBD2. The ends lost 2 bases at V and 5 bases at J; junction bases unmatched: 9. Germline CDR1 is SGHDT and CDR2 is YYEEEE. The CDR3 loop spans 16 amino acids. Here the CDR3 DNA reads TGTGCCAGCAGCTTTAGGAGCGGGGGGCTTGTAGATACGCAGTATTTT. It yields the protein CASSFRSGGLVDTQYF. Supplemented by reference TRBV5-6 and TRBJ2-3, the full variable domain reads DAGVTQSPTHLIKTRGQQVTLRCSPKSGHDTVSWYQQALGQGPQFIFQYYEEEERQRGNFPDRFSGHQFPNYSSELNVNALLLGDSALYLCASSFRSGGLVDTQYFGPGTRLTVL.

The chain has TRBV14 and TRBJ2-7; D is uncertain. The length of the CDR3 is 14 residues. Germline V gives CDR1 SGHDN, CDR2 FVKESK. V was shortened by 4 bases and J by 2 bases, with 12 bases between the two germline ends. Written as DNA, the CDR3 is TGTGCCAGCAGCCCCCTACTGCTCCCCTACGAGCAGTACTTC. This translates into CASSPLLLPYEQYF.

The chain combines TRBV18 with TRBJ2-7; no clear D gene. Germline V gene data show CDR1 as KGHSH and CDR2 as LQKENI. The CDR3 has 13 amino acids. Deletions cut 0 bases from V and 9 bases from J, with 12 bases between. CDR3 region: CASSPPSSAAQYF. The CDR3 nucleotides read TGTGCCAGCTCACCACCGTCCAGCGCGGCGCAGTACTTC.

Details on this clone: The sample carries other DNA sequences with the same CDR3. The CDR3 DNA reads as TGTGCTAGTGGTTTGCCTACAGGCGGTATGAACACTGAAGCTTTCTTT. Amino acids: CASGLPTGGMNTEAFF. V and J are TRBV12-5 and TRBJ1-1; TRBD1 might be the D (5 bases). The CDR3 length is 16 residues. V lost 2 bases to trimming and J lost 0 bases, with 13 bases between them. Germline loops: CDR1 LGHNT, CDR2 FRNRAP. Supplemented by reference TRBV12-5 and TRBJ1-1, the full variable domain reads DARVTQTPRHKVTEMGQEVTMRCQPILGHNTVFWYRQTMMQGLELLAYFRNRAPLDDSGMPKDRFSAEMPDATLATLKIQPSEPRDSAVYFCASGLPTGGMNTEAFFGQGTRLTVV.

The rearrangement uses TRBV2 and TRBJ2-7, with D possibly matching TRBD2 (5 bases). V was shortened by 2 bases and J by 1 base, with 6 bases between the two germline ends. Germline values: CDR1 SNHLY, CDR2 FYNNEI. This CDR3 comprises 13 residues. Here the CDR3 reads CASSERRSYEQYF. For the CDR3, the DNA is TGTGCCAGCAGTGAAAGGAGGTCCTACGAGCAGTACTTC. Variable domain in full (rest from reference TRBV2 and TRBJ2-7): EPEVTQTPSHQVTQMGQEVILRCVPISNHLYFYWYRQILGQKVEFLVSFYNNEISEKSEIFDDQFSVERPDGSNFTLKIRSTKLEDSAMYFCASSERRSYEQYFGPGTRLTVT.

The chain recombines TRBV4-1 with TRBJ2-7, with TRBD2 matching 9 bases. Germline lookup yields CDR1 MGHRA and CDR2 YSYEKL. V was clipped by 3 bases and J by 3 bases; unmatched bases: 6. The CDR3 runs 15 residues. The CDR3 sequence: CASSQTSGRDYEQYF. The CDR3 DNA sequence: TGCGCCAGCAGCCAGACTAGCGGAAGGGACTACGAGCAGTACTTC.

The chain is built from TRBV6-5 and TRBJ2-3; D not certain. The CDR3 has 13 residues. Trimming stripped 0 bases from V and 7 bases from J, with 8 bases between. CDR1 MNHEY and CDR2 SVGAGI come from the germline V gene. The DNA for the CDR3 is TGTGCCAGCAGTTACTCGGCGCGGAATACGCAGTATTTT. Amino acids: CASSYSARNTQYF.

The genes are TRBV5-1 and TRBJ1-2, with D possibly being TRBD1 (6 bases). V dropped 0 bases and J dropped 4 bases, with 10 bases sitting between them. The CDR3 runs 14 residues. The germline CDR1 and CDR2 sequences are SGHRS and YFSETQ. CDR3 coding DNA: TGCGCCAGCAGCTTGGACCCCAGGGGCTATGGCTACACCTTC. Translation: CASSLDPRGYGYTF. Together with reference TRBV5-1 and TRBJ1-2, the CDR3 gives the full variable domain: KAGVTQTPRYLIKTRGQQVTLSCSPISGHRSVSWYQQTPGQGLQFLFEYFSETQRNKGNFPGRFSGRQFSNSRSEMNVSTLELGDSALYLCASSLDPRGYGYTFGSGTRLTVV.

This chain links TRBV27 with TRBJ2-6; the D gene is possibly TRBD2 (5 bases). V lost 2 bases and J 2 bases, leaving 7 bases between the germline ends. There are 15 residues in the CDR3. Germline lookup yields CDR1 MNHEY and CDR2 SMNVEV (reference sequence). CDR3 protein: CASSLVGAGANVLTF. CDR3 bases: TGTGCCAGCAGTTTAGTCGGGGCTGGGGCCAACGTCCTGACTTTC.

This chain joins TRBV7-8 and TRBJ2-7; 11 positions match TRBD1. From germline, CDR1 is SGHVS and CDR2 FQNEAQ. V gave up 4 bases and J gave up 5 bases; unmatched junction bases: 1. This CDR3 is 13 amino acids long. The CDR3 protein is CASSWTGGHEQYF. The CDR3 region has the DNA TGTGCCAGCAGCTGGACAGGGGGCCACGAGCAGTACTTC. Full variable domain (outside the CDR3, taken from reference TRBV7-8 and TRBJ2-7): GAGVSQSPRYKVAKRGQDVALRCDPISGHVSLFWYQQALGQGPEFLTYFQNEAQLDKSGLPSDRFFAERPEGSVSTLKIQRTQQEDSAVYLCASSWTGGHEQYFGPGTRLTVT.

The chain joins TRBV7-9 to TRBJ2-3; TRBD2 might be the D (5 bases). The ends were cut back, 0 bases at V and 1 base at J, with 5 bases in the middle. The germline gives CDR1 SEHNR, CDR2 FQNEAQ (reference sequence). This CDR3 contains 14 residues. The CDR3 loop is CASSLAGGTDTQYF. For the CDR3, the DNA is TGTGCCAGCAGCTTAGCCGGGGGCACAGATACGCAGTATTTT.

The chain joins TRBV5-1 to TRBJ1-1, with D maybe TRBD1 (6 bases). The length of the CDR3 is 17 residues. Trimming stripped 2 bases from V and 0 bases from J, with 17 bases between. The germline V gene encodes CDR1 SGHRS and CDR2 YFSETQ. The DNA of the CDR3 is TGCGCCAGCAGCTTAGGACAGTACGTTGGGTTGAACACTGAAGCTTTCTTT. It specifies CASSLGQYVGLNTEAFF.

The rearrangement uses TRBV6-1 and TRBJ2-7; TRBD2 matches at 10 bases. The CDR3 has 16 residues. Germline V gene sequence: CDR1 MNHNS, CDR2 SASEGT. V dropped 0 bases and J dropped 1; count of bases not matched to a gene: 3. The CDR3, as DNA: TGTGCCAGCAGTGAAGCGCTAGCGGGGGTATCCTACGAGCAGTACTTC. Its protein product is CASSEALAGVSYEQYF.

This clone was counted between two and nine times. The rearrangement uses TRBV20-1 and TRBJ1-2; D call uncertain. The CDR3 has 11 amino acids. Germline CDR1 is DFQATT and CDR2 is SNEGSKA (reference sequence). Trimming cost V 5 bases and J 0 bases, with 4 bases left between them. In nucleotides, the CDR3 is TGCAGTGCTTCAACTAACTATGGCTACACCTTC. Protein product: CSASTNYGYTF.

The chain employs TRBV10-3 and TRBJ1-1; the match to TRBD1 covers 8 bases. The CDR3 totals 14 residues. V lost 7 bases, J lost 8 bases, and 12 bases stayed unmatched. The germline gives CDR1 ENHRY, CDR2 SYGVKD. CDR3 bases: TGTGCCATCACCCCGGACAGGGTTCCAGCCGAAGCTTTCTTT. It codes for CAITPDRVPAEAFF.

This chain connects TRBV7-8 to TRBJ1-3, with 7 nucleotides matching TRBD1. CDR3 length equals 16 residues. Germline CDR1 SGHVS, CDR2 FQNEAQ. V shed 5 bases and J 2 bases; nucleotides not matched to a gene: 9. CDR3 loop: CASSTPLTGAGNTIYF. Written as DNA, the CDR3 is TGTGCCAGCAGCACACCACTCACAGGGGCTGGAAACACCATATATTTT.

The chain uses TRBV18 and TRBJ1-4, with 7 bases fitting TRBD1. The CDR3 contains 14 residues. J was trimmed by 2 bases and V by 5 bases; bases with no gene match: 2. From germline, CDR1 is KGHSH and CDR2 LQKENI. CDR3: CASSSTGTNEKLFF. The CDR3 DNA reads as TGTGCCAGCTCATCGACAGGGACTAATGAAAAACTGTTTTTT.

The chain uses TRBV4-1 and TRBJ2-3; 10 nucleotides align to TRBD2. Germline CDR1 and CDR2: MGHRA and YSYEKL. The junction had 15 bases not matched to a gene; V was cut back by 4 bases and J by 8 bases. CDR3 size: 17 residues. The CDR3 loop is CASSPQEAGGPSATQYF. CDR3 in DNA: TGCGCCAGCAGCCCTCAGGAAGCGGGAGGGCCCTCAGCTACGCAGTATTTT.

The chain uses TRBV5-6 and TRBJ2-5, with 8 bases matching TRBD1. V dropped 4 bases and J dropped 4; count of bases not matched to a gene: 6. Germline CDR1 SGHDT, CDR2 YYEEEE. The CDR3 runs to 14 residues. The CDR3, as DNA: TGTGCCAGCAGCCCTGGACAGGGCTCAGAGACCCAGTACTTC. Translation gives CASSPGQGSETQYF.

J is TRBJ2-3 and V is TRBV5-1, with a possible D match to TRBD2 (7 bases). Germline V gene lookup returns CDR1 SGHRS and CDR2 YFSETQ. V was clipped by 6 bases and J by 5 bases, with 22 bases between them. CDR3 length: 16 amino acids. Written as DNA, the CDR3 is TGCGCCAGCACCCCCCAGGGGTTAGGCGGGGGAGATACGCAGTATTTT. Translating gives CASTPQGLGGGDTQYF.

This clone was seen a single time. V and J are TRBV27 and TRBJ2-1; no definite D call. The germline gives CDR1 MNHEY, CDR2 SMNVEV (reference sequence). V was pared by 0 bases and J by 2 bases, with 14 bases between. The CDR3 spans 17 residues. For the CDR3, the DNA is TGTGCCAGCAGTTTATCGAGGCTTCCCCCTCCCTACAATGAGCAGTTCTTC. Protein sequence: CASSLSRLPPPYNEQFF.

This chain uses TRBV18 with TRBJ1-2; D possibly corresponds to TRBD1 (5 bases). Trimming left V 1 base short and J 8 bases short, with 11 bases between. This CDR3 spans 13 amino acids. Germline loops: CDR1 KGHSH, CDR2 LQKENI. CDR3 nucleotides: TGTGCCAGCTCACCACAGGGGTCAAGCGGCTACACCTTC. As protein: CASSPQGSSGYTF. The entire variable domain, with the rest obtained from reference TRBV18 and TRBJ1-2, is as follows: NAGVMQNPRHLVRRRGQEARLRCSPMKGHSHVYWYRQLPEEGLKFMVYLQKENIIDESGMPKERFSAEFPKEGPSILRIQQVVRGDSAAYFCASSPQGSSGYTFGSGTRLTVV.

The chain joins TRBV28 to TRBJ1-5; D is uncertain. Trimming cost V 8 bases and J 1 base, with 12 bases left between them. The length of the CDR3 is 14 residues. In germline, CDR1 is MDHEN, CDR2 SYDVKM. Here the CDR3 DNA reads TGTGCCAGCTCGGTCGGCGGGAGCAATCAGCCCCAGCATTTT. Translation: CASSVGGSNQPQHF.